This TCR beta chain was recovered during a study of T cell responses to AZD1222 COVID-19 vaccine. Study-level points and caveats: Clonal diversity was possibly underestimated, and white British individuals and females predominated among donors. Repertoires were sampled only after the peak T cell response. Recipients of AZD1222 seropositive at baseline numbered only five or six. Spike-wide vaccine-associated CD4 TCRs dominated at 160-218 and 743-854.

Remarks on this clone: Antigen specificity is unknown.

This CDR3 is 14 amino acids long. CDR1 and CDR2 (germline): PRHDT, FYEKMQ (reference sequence). V lost 1 base to trimming and J lost 0 bases, with 6 bases between them. Sequencing used immunoSEQ multiplex PCR; TCRdb keeps in-frame clones, though not all of them. The table lists 65,000 to 85,000 clones, roughly 85% of them singletons, with about an eighth in the top ten. The sequence derives from an adult in good health. The material sequenced was peripheral blood, taken on day 0 of AZD1222 vaccination. The chain employs TRBV13 and TRBJ1-1, with no clear D. CDR3 DNA sequence: TGTGCCAGCAGCTTAGAGGAGATGAACACTGAAGCTTTCTTT. Protein sequence: CASSLEEMNTEAFF.